This T cell receptor (beta chain) was sequenced during a study of blood T cell repertoires in COVID-19. Study information: Researchers got acute and convalescent COVID-19 samples from the United States, Italy and Spain. From T cells, B-cell-depleted T cells, or PBMCs came the material, which was cDNA or gDNA.

As processed by the authors: How many nucleated cells were present was estimated from reference gene primer amplification. This table comes from immunoSEQ multiplex PCR, and its TCRdb copy is limited to in-frame clones, with some not included. V and J calls and clone size are those listed in that table; D and trimming were worked out from the DNA. The sample contains around 180,000 clones, about 80% of which appear only once. This CDR3 region has 13 residues. Trimming stripped 7 bases from V and 3 bases from J, with 13 bases between. CDR1 and CDR2 from the germline V gene are SEHNR and FQNEAQ (reference sequence).

The V gene is TRBV7-9, the J gene TRBJ2-7, with a possible D match to TRBD1 (6 bases). Sequencing was performed on peripheral blood. The TCR comes from a human donor in a cohort sampled during active COVID-19. The CDR3 sequence is CASKTGFDYEQYF. CDR3 nucleotides: TGTGCCAGCAAAACAGGGTTCGACTACGAGCAGTACTTC. Together with reference TRBV7-9 and TRBJ2-7, the CDR3 gives the full variable domain: DTGVSQNPRHKITKRGQNVTFRCDPISEHNRLYWYRQTLGQGPEFLTYFQNEAQLEKSRLLSDRFSAERPKGSFSTLEIQRTEQGDSAMYLCASKTGFDYEQYFGPGTRLTVT.